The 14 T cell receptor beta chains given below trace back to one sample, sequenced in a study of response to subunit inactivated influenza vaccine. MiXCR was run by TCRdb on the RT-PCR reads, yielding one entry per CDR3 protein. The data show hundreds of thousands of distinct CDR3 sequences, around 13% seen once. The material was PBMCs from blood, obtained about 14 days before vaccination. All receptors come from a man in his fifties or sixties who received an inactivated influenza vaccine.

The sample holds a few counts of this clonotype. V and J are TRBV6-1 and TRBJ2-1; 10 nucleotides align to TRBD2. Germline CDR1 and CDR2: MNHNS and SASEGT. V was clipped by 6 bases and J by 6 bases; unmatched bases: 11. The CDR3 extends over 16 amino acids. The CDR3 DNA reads TGTGCCAGCAGGATCTTAGCGGGGGGATTTTCCAATGAGCAGTTCTTC. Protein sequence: CASRILAGGFSNEQFF.

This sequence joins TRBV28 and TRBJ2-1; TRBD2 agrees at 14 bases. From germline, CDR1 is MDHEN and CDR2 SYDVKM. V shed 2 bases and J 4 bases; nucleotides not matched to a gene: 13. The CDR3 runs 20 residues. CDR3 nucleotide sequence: TGTGCCAGCAGTTTACCGCACTTGTTCGGGACTAGCGGGAGTTACAATGAGCAGTTCTTC. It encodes CASSLPHLFGTSGSYNEQFF.

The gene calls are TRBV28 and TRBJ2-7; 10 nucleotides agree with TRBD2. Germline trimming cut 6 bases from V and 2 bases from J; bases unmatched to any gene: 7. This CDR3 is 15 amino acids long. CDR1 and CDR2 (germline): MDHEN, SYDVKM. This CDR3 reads CASRTSGSMTYEQYF. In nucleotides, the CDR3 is TGTGCCAGCAGGACTAGCGGGTCGATGACCTACGAGCAGTACTTC.

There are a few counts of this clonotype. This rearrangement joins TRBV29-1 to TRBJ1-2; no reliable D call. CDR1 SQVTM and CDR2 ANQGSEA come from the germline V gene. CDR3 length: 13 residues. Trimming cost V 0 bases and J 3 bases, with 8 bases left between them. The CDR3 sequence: CSVEEGAYYGYTF. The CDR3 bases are TGCAGCGTTGAAGAAGGCGCTTACTATGGCTACACCTTC.

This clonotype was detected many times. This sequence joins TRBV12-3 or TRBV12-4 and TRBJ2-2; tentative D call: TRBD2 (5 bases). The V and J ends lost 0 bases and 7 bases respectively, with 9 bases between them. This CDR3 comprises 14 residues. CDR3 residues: CASSLAERNGELFF. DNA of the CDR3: TGTGCCAGCAGTTTAGCGGAGCGGAACGGGGAGCTGTTTTTT.

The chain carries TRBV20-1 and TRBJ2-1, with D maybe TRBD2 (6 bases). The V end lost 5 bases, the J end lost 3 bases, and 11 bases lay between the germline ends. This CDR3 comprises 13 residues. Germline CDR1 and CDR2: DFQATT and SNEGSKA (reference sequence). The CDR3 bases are TGCAGTGCTCTGGGACTTTTCTACAATGAGCAGTTCTTC. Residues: CSALGLFYNEQFF.

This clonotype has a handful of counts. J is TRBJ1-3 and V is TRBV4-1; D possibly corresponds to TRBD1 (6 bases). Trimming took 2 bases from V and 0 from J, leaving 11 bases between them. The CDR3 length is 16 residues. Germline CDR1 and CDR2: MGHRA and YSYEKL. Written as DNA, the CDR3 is TGCGCCAGCAGCCAACAACAGGGTCCCTCTGGAAACACCATATATTTT. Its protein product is CASSQQQGPSGNTIYF.

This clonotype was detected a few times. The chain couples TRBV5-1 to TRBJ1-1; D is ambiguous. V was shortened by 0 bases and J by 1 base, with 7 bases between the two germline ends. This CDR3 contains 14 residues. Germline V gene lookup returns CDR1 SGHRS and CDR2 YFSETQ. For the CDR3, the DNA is TGCGCCAGCAGCTTGGACATTTCGAACACTGAAGCTTTCTTT. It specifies CASSLDISNTEAFF.

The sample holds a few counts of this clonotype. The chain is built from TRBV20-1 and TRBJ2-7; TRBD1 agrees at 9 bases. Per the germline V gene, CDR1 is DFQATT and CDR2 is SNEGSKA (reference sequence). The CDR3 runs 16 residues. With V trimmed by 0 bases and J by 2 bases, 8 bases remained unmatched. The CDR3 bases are TGCAGTGCTAGAGATCCTCGGACAGGGGTGACCTACGAGCAGTACTTC. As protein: CSARDPRTGVTYEQYF.

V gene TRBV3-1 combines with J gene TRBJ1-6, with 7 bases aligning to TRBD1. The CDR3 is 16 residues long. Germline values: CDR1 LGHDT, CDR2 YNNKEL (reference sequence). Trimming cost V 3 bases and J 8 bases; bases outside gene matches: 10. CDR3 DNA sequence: TGTGCCAGCAGCCATCCGGGACAGAACTCTCATTCACCCCTCCACTTT. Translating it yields CASSHPGQNSHSPLHF.

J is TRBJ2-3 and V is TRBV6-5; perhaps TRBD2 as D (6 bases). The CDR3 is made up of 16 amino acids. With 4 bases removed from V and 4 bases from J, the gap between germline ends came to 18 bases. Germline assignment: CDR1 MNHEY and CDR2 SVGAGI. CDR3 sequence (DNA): TGTGCCAGCAGTTCCTTTCGGAGGGCCGCCCCAGATACGCAGTATTTT. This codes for CASSSFRRAAPDTQYF.

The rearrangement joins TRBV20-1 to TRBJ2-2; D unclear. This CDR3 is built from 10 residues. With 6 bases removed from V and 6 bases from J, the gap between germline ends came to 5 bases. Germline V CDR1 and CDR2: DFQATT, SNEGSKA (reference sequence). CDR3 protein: CSAKSGELFF. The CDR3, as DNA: TGCAGTGCCAAGTCCGGGGAGCTGTTTTTT.

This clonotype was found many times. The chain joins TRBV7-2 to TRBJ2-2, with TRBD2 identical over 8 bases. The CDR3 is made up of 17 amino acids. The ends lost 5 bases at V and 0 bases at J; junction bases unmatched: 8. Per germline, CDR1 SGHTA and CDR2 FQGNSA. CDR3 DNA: TGTGCCAGCAGCCCCACGCGGGGGGAACCGAACACCGGGGAGCTGTTTTTT. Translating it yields CASSPTRGEPNTGELFF.

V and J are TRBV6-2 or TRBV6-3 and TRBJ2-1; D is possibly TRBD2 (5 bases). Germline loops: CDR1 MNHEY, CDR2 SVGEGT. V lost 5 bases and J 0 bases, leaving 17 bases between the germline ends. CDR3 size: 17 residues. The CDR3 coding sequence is TGTGCCAGCAGTGGAGGTCAGTCGATAAACTCCTACAATGAGCAGTTCTTC. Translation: CASSGGQSINSYNEQFF.